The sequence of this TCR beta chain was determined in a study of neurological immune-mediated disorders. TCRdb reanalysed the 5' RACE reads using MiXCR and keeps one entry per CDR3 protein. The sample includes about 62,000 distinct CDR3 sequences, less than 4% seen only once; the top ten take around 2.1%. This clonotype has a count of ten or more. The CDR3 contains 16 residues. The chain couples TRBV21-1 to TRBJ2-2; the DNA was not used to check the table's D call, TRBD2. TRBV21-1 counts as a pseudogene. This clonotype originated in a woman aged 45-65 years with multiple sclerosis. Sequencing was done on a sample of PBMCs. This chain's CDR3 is CASRGLAGESTGELFF. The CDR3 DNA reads TGTGCCAGCAGGGGACTAGCGGGAGAGAGTACCGGGGAGCTGTTTTTT.